The rows below give T cell receptor beta chains drawn from one sample of a study of read filtering for tumor transcriptome and immune sequencing. TCRdb ran MiXCR on the reads and lists one entry per CDR3 protein. The data contain some 120,000 distinct CDR3 sequences, under 15% of them singletons. Sequencing was done on a sample of a population of CD138-negative cells sorted from bone marrow. Every receptor here comes from a donor aged 40 or older with multiple myeloma. The CDR3 runs from the conserved cysteine through the conserved F or W. The D gene is left open where the match is weak. Where a row states a size, it is once, few, many or the class of an expanded clone; other rows omit it.

D | J | size | V | DNA | CDR3
. | TRBJ1-2 | many | TRBV20-1 | TGCAGTGCTACCGGACAGAGCTATGGCTACACCTTC | CSATGQSYGYTF
. | TRBJ2-2 | many | TRBV19 | TGTGCCAGTAGTTCCAGACAGTCGTACGGGGAGCTGTTTTTT | CASSSRQSYGELFF
TRBD2 | TRBJ2-5 | . | TRBV11-3 | TGTGCCAGCAGCGCCGGACTAGCGGGACAAGAGACCCAGTACTTC | CASSAGLAGQETQYF
. | TRBJ2-2 | many | TRBV6-5 | TGTGCCACCCAGTGGGGGAGAAACACCGGGGAGCTGTTTTTT | CATQWGRNTGELFF
TRBD2 | TRBJ2-1 | few | TRBV27 | TGTGCCACTGTTAGCGGGATCGCATACAATGAGCAGTTCTTC | CATVSGIAYNEQFF
. | TRBJ2-6 | many | TRBV6-5 | TGTGCCAGCAGTCCCCGCACAGGGTCTGGGGCCAACGTCCTGACTTTC | CASSPRTGSGANVLTF
. | TRBJ2-7 | . | TRBV7-9 | TGTGCCAGCAGCTACTCGGGAGAGCAGTACTTC | CASSYSGEQYF
. | TRBJ2-2 | many | TRBV29-1 | TGCAGCGTGGGGGATTCCTGGGCCGGGGAGCTGTTTTTT | CSVGDSWAGELFF
. | TRBJ1-1 | many | TRBV6-5 | TGTGCCAGCAGTGCCGACGAGAACACTGAAGCTTTCTTT | CASSADENTEAFF
. | TRBJ2-1 | many | TRBV6-1 | TGTGCCAGCAGTGAGGGGGGCGCGAATCCCCGTGAGCAGTTCTTC | CASSEGGANPREQFF
. | TRBJ1-4 | many | TRBV5-6 | TGTGCCAGCAGCTTGGACGGCCTTGCAACTAATGAAAAACTGTTTTTT | CASSLDGLATNEKLFF
. | TRBJ2-2 | many | TRBV20-1 | TGCAGTGCTAGTAGGCGTGCTGTGCAGGGGGGCACCGGGGAGCTGTTTTTT | CSASRRAVQGGTGELFF
TRBD2 | TRBJ2-7 | . | TRBV7-2 | TGTGCCAGCAGCTGGGTGACTAGCGGGTACGCCTACGAGCAGTACTTC | CASSWVTSGYAYEQYF
. | TRBJ2-1 | many | TRBV6-5 | TGTGCCAGCAGTTATCCGGCACGGAATGAGCAGTTCTTC | CASSYPARNEQFF
. | TRBJ2-5 | many | TRBV7-8 | TGTGCCAGCAGCTTAGTTTCACACGGGGCCACAGAGACCCAGTACTTC | CASSLVSHGATETQYF
TRBD1 | TRBJ2-5 | many | TRBV29-1 | TGCAGCGTGGACAGGGGAGGGGAGACCCAGTACTTC | CSVDRGGETQYF
TRBD1 | TRBJ2-2 | many | TRBV2 | TGTGCCAGCACCCAGGACAGGGGCTTCGCCGGGGAGCTGTTTTTT | CASTQDRGFAGELFF
. | TRBJ2-3 | . | TRBV7-7 | TGTGCTAGCAGCTTAGAAGGGGTTGTCACAGATACGCAGTATTTT | CASSLEGVVTDTQYF
. | TRBJ2-5 | many | TRBV29-1 | TGCAGCGTTGAAGGGGGCGCGTCCGAGACCCAGTACTTC | CSVEGGASETQYF
. | TRBJ1-2 | many | TRBV19 | TGTGCCAGTAGTATTGGACAGTTGGGCTATGGCTACACCTTC | CASSIGQLGYGYTF
. | TRBJ1-5 | few | TRBV2 | TGTGCCAGCAGTGAAGCTGGCTGGAATCAGCCCCAGCATTTT | CASSEAGWNQPQHF
TRBD2 | TRBJ2-1 | many | TRBV27 | TGTGCCACCTCACTCGGGGGGGCCTCCTACAATGAGCAGTTCTTC | CATSLGGASYNEQFF
. | TRBJ2-5 | many | TRBV27 | TGTGCCAGCAGTGCAGCCGAGACAGACAGGTACCAAGAGACCCAGTACTTC | CASSAAETDRYQETQYF
. | TRBJ1-1 | . | TRBV7-9 | TGTGCCAGCAGTCCGGACCTCGAGAACACTGAAGCTTCCTTT | CASSPDLENTEASF
. | TRBJ1-5 | many | TRBV12-3/TRBV12-4 | TGTGCCAGCAGGATCGGGACAAATAGCAATCAGCCCCAGCATTTT | CASRIGTNSNQPQHF
TRBD2 | TRBJ2-7 | many | TRBV6-5 | TGTGCCAGCAGTTACTCCCGCGGGAGGGCCGTAGAGCAGTACTTC | CASSYSRGRAVEQYF
TRBD2 | TRBJ2-3 | many | TRBV7-2 | TGTGCCAGCAGCTTAGCGCGGCTAGCGGGAAACACAGATACGCAGTATTTT | CASSLARLAGNTDTQYF
TRBD1 | TRBJ1-5 | many | TRBV6-6 | TGTGCCAGCAGTCGCGTAATGGGTGGGACAGGGGGCTCTCAGCCCCAGCATTTT | CASSRVMGGTGGSQPQHF
. | TRBJ2-1 | many | TRBV6-1 | TGTGCCAGCGCCGGGACGATTGGCAATGAGCAGTTCTTC | CASAGTIGNEQFF
. | TRBJ2-2 | many | TRBV3-1 | TGTGCCAGCAGCCAAGGAATGAACACCGGGGAGCTGTTTTTT | CASSQGMNTGELFF
TRBD1 | TRBJ2-7 | few | TRBV7-2 | TGTGCCAGCAGCTCATCCGGGACAGGGACCTACGAGCAGTACTTC | CASSSSGTGTYEQYF
. | TRBJ1-6 | many | TRBV10-2 | TGCGCCAGCAGTGAGATCGGAGGGATTTATAATTCACCCCTCCACTTT | CASSEIGGIYNSPLHF
TRBD1 | TRBJ1-2 | few | TRBV24-1 | TGTGCCACCAGTGATTCCGGGACAGGGTTTATCGACTACACCTTC | CATSDSGTGFIDYTF
. | TRBJ1-4 | many | TRBV4-1 | TGCGCCAGCAGCCAAGATCGGGGTTACGGGGAAAAACTGTTTTTT | CASSQDRGYGEKLFF
. | TRBJ2-1 | many | TRBV2 | TGTGCCAGCAGTGAAGCGCACTCAGGGAACAATGAGCAGTTCTTC | CASSEAHSGNNEQFF
. | TRBJ1-1 | . | TRBV12-3/TRBV12-4 | TGTGCCAGCAGGGAGAAGGGACGAGCGATGAACACTGAAGCTTTCTTT | CASREKGRAMNTEAFF
TRBD1 | TRBJ1-5 | few | TRBV24-1 | TGTGCCACCAGTGCAACGACAGGGGAACAGCCCCAGCATTTT | CATSATTGEQPQHF
. | TRBJ2-1 | medium-sized | TRBV28 | TGTGCCAGCACCCCCTCAAGCTCCTACAATGAGCAGTTCTTC | CASTPSSSYNEQFF